The table lists the clone carrying this T cell receptor beta chain with many counts. As yet, its antigen is unknown. This entry belongs to a study of CD8 T cells in ankylosing spondylitis. The CDR3 contains 16 residues. With 4 bases removed from V and 7 bases from J, the gap between germline ends came to 21 bases. The germline V gene has CDR1 KGHDR and CDR2 SFDVKD. The study, taken as a whole, reports: Clones linked to the disease showed a CD8+ phenotype. They occurred at relatively low frequencies in peripheral blood. Within ankylosing spondylitis blood, a TCR beta motif made up of roughly eight highly homologous variants appeared to be characteristic. Reportedly, disease-linked clones are significantly enriched in ankylosing spondylitis patients' matched synovial fluid.

TCRdb called the 5' RACE reads again in MiXCR, with one record for every CDR3 protein. In the table there are hundreds of thousands of distinct CDR3 sequences, over 9.5% of which are singletons. The source material was blood, either unsorted or a sorted T cell fraction (not recorded which). The V call is TRBV24-1, the J call TRBJ1-2, with TRBD1 as a possible D gene (6 bases). The clonotype originates from a male donor with ankylosing spondylitis or in good health (not recorded which). CDR3 in amino acids: CATSDTPGESRLGYTF. CDR3 in DNA: TGTGCCACCAGTGACACCCCAGGGGAATCCCGTCTTGGCTACACCTTC.